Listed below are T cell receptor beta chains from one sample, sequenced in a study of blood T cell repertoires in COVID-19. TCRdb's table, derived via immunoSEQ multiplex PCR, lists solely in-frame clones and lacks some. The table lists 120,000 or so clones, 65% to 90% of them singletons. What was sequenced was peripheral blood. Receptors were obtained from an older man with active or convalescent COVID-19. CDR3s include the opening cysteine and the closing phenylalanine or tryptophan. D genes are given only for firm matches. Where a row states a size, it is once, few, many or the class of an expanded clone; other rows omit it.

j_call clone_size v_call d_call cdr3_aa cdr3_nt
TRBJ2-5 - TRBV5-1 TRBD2 CASSLEGLAVETQYF TGCGCCAGCAGCTTGGAGGGGCTAGCGGTAGAGACCCAGTACTTC
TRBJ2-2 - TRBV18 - CASSLEGPDTGELFF TGTGCCAGCTCACTGGAGGGCCCCGACACCGGGGAGCTGTTTTTT
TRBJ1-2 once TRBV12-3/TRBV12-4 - CASSLQGRGYTF TGTGCCAGCAGTCTTCAGGGGAGAGGCTACACCTTC
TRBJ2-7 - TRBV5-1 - CASSLEGERGIHEQYF TGCGCCAGCAGCTTGGAGGGGGAGAGGGGGATCCACGAGCAGTACTTC
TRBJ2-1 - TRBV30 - CAWTLSRADNEQFF TGTGCCTGGACCCTATCCCGTGCGGACAATGAGCAGTTCTTC
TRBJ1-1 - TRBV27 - CASSPSGQGWSTEAFF TGTGCCAGCAGTCCCTCCGGTCAGGGGTGGTCTACTGAAGCTTTCTTT
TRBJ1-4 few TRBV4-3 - CASSPSWTGSEKLFF TGCGCCAGCAGCCCTAGTTGGACGGGGAGTGAAAAACTGTTTTTT
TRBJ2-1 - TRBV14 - CASSPTGWQKSYNEQFF TGTGCCAGCAGCCCCACCGGGTGGCAGAAATCATACAATGAGCAGTTCTTC
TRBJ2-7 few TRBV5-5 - CASSLGHFSTYEQYF TGTGCCAGCAGCTTGGGGCATTTCTCCACCTACGAGCAGTACTTC
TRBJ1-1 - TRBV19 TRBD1 CASSWTGANTEAFF TGTGCCAGTAGTTGGACAGGGGCGAACACTGAAGCTTTCTTT